The clone carrying this T cell receptor (beta chain) was counted once. The germline gives CDR1 ENHRY, CDR2 SYGVKD. V gave up 4 bases and J gave up 7 bases, with 11 bases separating them. The CDR3 loop spans 13 amino acids. Assay: immunoSEQ multiplex PCR; the TCRdb copy retains only in-frame clones and omits some. The sample contains more than 95,000 clones, around 90% of which appear only once. The data were taken from a study of T cell responses to AZD1222 COVID-19 vaccine. Source: peripheral blood, taken on day 0 of AZD1222 vaccination. This TCR was recovered from an adult in good health. The chain is built from TRBV10-3 and TRBJ2-1; a possible D gene is TRBD2 (5 bases). The CDR3 DNA reads TGTGCCATCAGTGGTACTAGGGATAATGAGCAGTTCTTC. Translated: CAISGTRDNEQFF.